Shown below are 31 T cell receptor beta chains from a single sample sequenced in a study of blood T cells in healthy people across ages. For the second PCR, which ran for roughly 7 to 11 cycles, a sample-barcoded 5' primer and a J-beta primer mix were used. TCRdb recomputed calls from the 5' RACE reads with MiXCR, one row per CDR3 protein. The top ten clones hold around 24% of a sample with roughly 730,000 distinct CDR3 sequences, about 61% of them seen once. Sequencing used blood. These receptors were collected from a man aged 40-49 years in good health.

A few counts support this clonotype. The chain is built from TRBV27 and TRBJ2-1; 7 positions agree with TRBD2. Per germline, CDR1 MNHEY and CDR2 SMNVEV (reference sequence). The CDR3 is 12 residues long. V gave up 1 base and J gave up 12 bases; unmatched junction bases: 3. The CDR3 DNA is TGTGCCAGCAGTTTATGGGGCGGGGGGCAGTTCTTC. It is translated as CASSLWGGGQFF.

This clonotype showed up just a few times. This chain links TRBV28 with TRBJ2-7; a weak D match, TRBD2 (6 bases). The DNA end is a closer match to TRBJ2-5, so the J assignment may be wrong. In germline, CDR1 is MDHEN, CDR2 SYDVKM. This CDR3 has 13 amino acids. The CDR3 protein is CASRGTGGETQYF. The DNA for the CDR3 is TGTGCCAGCAGAGGGACTGGGGGAGAGACCCAGTACTTC.

This chain links TRBV12-5 with TRBJ2-5, with a possible D match to TRBD2 (6 bases). The CDR3 runs to 19 residues. Per germline, CDR1 LGHNT and CDR2 FRNRAP. Trimming stripped 5 bases from V and 11 bases from J, with 36 bases between. The CDR3 protein is CASGPINHSSPDTLREQYF. The CDR3 DNA reads as TGTGCTAGTGGTCCGATTAACCACAGTTCCCCCGATACTTTACGGGAGCAGTACTTC.

The chain uses TRBV27 and TRBJ1-4; D is undetermined. V dropped 7 bases and J dropped 0 bases, with 12 bases sitting between them. Germline V gene lookup returns CDR1 MNHEY and CDR2 SMNVEV (reference sequence). The CDR3 is 15 amino acids. Here the CDR3 reads CASTRYSSTNEKLFF. Here the CDR3 DNA reads TGTGCCAGCACACGATACAGCTCAACTAATGAAAAACTGTTTTTT. The full variable domain, in which reference TRBV27 and TRBJ1-4 provide the parts outside the CDR3, is EAQVTQNPRYLITVTGKKLTVTCSQNMNHEYMSWYRQDPGLGLRQIYYSMNVEVTDKGDVPEGYKVSRKEKRNFPLILESPSPNQTSLYFCASTRYSSTNEKLFFGSGTQLSVL.

V and J are TRBV28 and TRBJ1-1; TRBD1 might be the D (6 bases). Deletions cut 7 bases from V and 7 bases from J, with 16 bases between. The CDR3 runs 13 residues. Germline V lookup: CDR1 MDHEN, CDR2 SYDVKM. The CDR3 DNA follows: TGTGCCAGCATTCAGACAGGAAGCTTTGAAGCTTTCTTT. Its translation: CASIQTGSFEAFF.

This rearrangement joins TRBV7-2 to TRBJ2-7; 7 nucleotides match TRBD2. The CDR3 contains 14 residues. V was clipped by 5 bases and J by 4 bases; unmatched bases: 8. Germline V gives CDR1 SGHTA, CDR2 FQGNSA. The CDR3 bases are TGTGCCAGCAGCAGAACGGGACTACAATACGAGCAGTACTTC. Its protein product is CASSRTGLQYEQYF.

The chain combines TRBV12-3 or TRBV12-4 with TRBJ1-1; weak D call: TRBD1 (5 bases). V lost 7 bases and J 4 bases, leaving 16 bases between the germline ends. This CDR3 has 14 residues. The CDR3 spells CASTQTRGSTEAFF. The CDR3 nucleotides are TGTGCCAGCACCCAAACCCGGGGGAGCACTGAAGCTTTCTTT.

This chain joins TRBV9 and TRBJ2-4; possibly TRBD1 for D (5 bases). The J call is doubtful: the DNA matches TRBJ2-7 better. Germline V gives CDR1 SGDLS, CDR2 YYNGEE. The CDR3 covers 13 residues. CDR3 nucleotides: TGTGCCAGCAGCGTAGGGTCTGGGGCCGAGCAGTACTTC. It codes for CASSVGSGAEQYF.

The rearrangement joins TRBV11-2 to TRBJ2-1; 7 bases line up with TRBD1. With V trimmed by 1 base and J by 8 bases, 8 bases remained unmatched. Germline V gives CDR1 SGHAT, CDR2 FQNNGV. CDR3 size: 15 residues. DNA for the CDR3: TGTGCCAGCAGCTTAGCCTACAGGGGTCACGATGAGCAGTTCTTC. Translated, it gives CASSLAYRGHDEQFF.

The chain uses TRBV5-1 and TRBJ1-2; 9 bases are shared with TRBD1. CDR1 and CDR2 (germline): SGHRS, YFSETQ. The J segment lost 5 bases and the V segment lost 0 bases, leaving 2 bases of the junction unmatched. The CDR3 contains 14 residues. In DNA form, the CDR3 reads TGCGCCAGCAGCTTGGGGGACAGGGATTATGGCTACACCTTC. Translation: CASSLGDRDYGYTF. The complete variable domain, with remaining parts taken from reference TRBV5-1 and TRBJ1-2, reads KAGVTQTPRYLIKTRGQQVTLSCSPISGHRSVSWYQQTPGQGLQFLFEYFSETQRNKGNFPGRFSGRQFSNSRSEMNVSTLELGDSALYLCASSLGDRDYGYTFGSGTRLTVV.

The J gene is TRBJ2-1, the V gene TRBV4-3, with D possibly matching TRBD2 (6 bases). Germline assignment: CDR1 LGHNA and CDR2 YSLEER. CDR3 length: 16 residues. Deletions cut 0 bases from V and 3 bases from J, with 12 bases between. This CDR3 reads CASSQEGTQNYNEQFF. The CDR3, as DNA: TGCGCCAGCAGCCAAGAAGGGACTCAGAACTACAATGAGCAGTTCTTC.

The chain carries TRBV7-3 and TRBJ2-1, with 11 positions matching TRBD2. This CDR3 spans 16 amino acids. Looked up from germline, CDR1 is SGHTA and CDR2 is FQGTGA. Trimming cost V 0 bases and J 8 bases; bases outside gene matches: 6. This CDR3 reads CASSLTPSGGYDEQFF. Here the CDR3 DNA reads TGTGCCAGCAGCTTAACTCCTAGCGGGGGGTACGATGAGCAGTTCTTC.

The chain combines TRBV3-1 with TRBJ2-5; D uncertain. From germline, CDR1 is LGHDT and CDR2 YNNKEL (reference sequence). Trimming cost V 2 bases and J 11 bases, with 15 bases left between them. The CDR3 runs 13 residues. This CDR3 is CASSQYVTSEQYF. The CDR3 bases are TGTGCCAGCAGCCAATATGTGACAAGTGAGCAGTACTTC.

As regards this clonotype: Relative to the germline gene, one junction end is altered; a read error may explain this. The V call is TRBV5-6, the J call TRBJ2-3; a possible D gene is TRBD1 (6 bases). This CDR3 has 15 amino acids. Germline CDR1 SGHDT, CDR2 YYEEEE. CDR3 nucleotide sequence: TGTGCCAGCAGCTCTACAGGGCATGGCAATCAGCCCCAGCCTTTT. Its protein product is CASSSTGHGNQPQPF.

This clonotype was counted a few times. The chain couples TRBV7-3 to TRBJ2-6, with 9 bases fitting TRBD1. CDR1 is SGHTA and CDR2 is FQGTGA in the germline V gene. The CDR3 has 17 residues. J gave up 0 bases and V 5 bases, and 5 bases lay outside the gene matches. CDR3 region: CASSKGDRVSGANVLTF. The CDR3 nucleotides are TGTGCCAGCAGCAAGGGGGACAGGGTCTCTGGGGCCAACGTCCTGACTTTC.

In regard to this clonotype: Relative to the germline gene, one junction end is altered; a read error may explain this. The genes are TRBV7-3 and TRBJ2-5, with D perhaps matching TRBD2 (6 bases). Germline CDR1 SGHTA, CDR2 FQGTGA. The CDR3 sequence is 15 residues long. CDR3 in DNA: TGTGCCAACAGCTTATGGCCGGGAGAGAAAGAGACCCAGTACTTC. Its translation is CANSLWPGEKETQYF. The variable domain in full, completed from reference TRBV7-3 and TRBJ2-5, reads GAGVSQTPSNKVTEKGKYVELRCDPISGHTALYWYRQSLGQGPEFLIYFQGTGAADDSGLPNDRFFAVRPEGSVSTLKIQRTERGDSAVYLCANSLWPGEKETQYFGPGTRLLVL.

The chain joins TRBV29-1 to TRBJ2-1; 7 bases map to TRBD2. V shed 6 bases and J 2 bases; nucleotides not matched to a gene: 4. The CDR3 length is 13 residues. Germline CDR1 is SQVTM and CDR2 is ANQGSEA. CDR3 nucleotide sequence: TGCAGCGTCGCCGGGACTACCTACAATGAGCAGTTCTTC. Amino acid sequence: CSVAGTTYNEQFF.

J is TRBJ2-7 and V is TRBV29-1; TRBD2 matches at 8 bases. This CDR3 has 14 residues. Looked up from germline, CDR1 is SQVTM and CDR2 is ANQGSEA. As DNA, the CDR3 is TGCAGTGTCGGGAGGGACAAGAGCTCCTACGAGCAGTACTTC. This translates into CSVGRDKSSYEQYF.

This clonotype has more than one count but fewer than ten. The rearrangement uses TRBV29-1 and TRBJ2-2, with D unclear. CDR3 length equals 12 residues. Trimming took 2 bases from V and 7 from J, leaving 8 bases between them. Germline V gene lookup returns CDR1 SQVTM and CDR2 ANQGSEA. The CDR3 loop is CSVESELGELFF. The CDR3, as DNA: TGCAGCGTTGAATCTGAACTCGGGGAGCTGTTTTTT.

The chain uses TRBV7-2 and TRBJ2-7; 12 nucleotides align to TRBD1. Germline values: CDR1 SGHTA, CDR2 FQGNSA. The CDR3 consists of 16 residues. J gave up 1 base and V 1 base, and 2 bases lay outside the gene matches. CDR3: CASSLVGQGASYEQYF. In DNA, the CDR3 is TGTGCCAGCAGCTTAGTGGGACAGGGGGCTTCCTACGAGCAGTACTTC. Variable domain in full (rest from reference TRBV7-2 and TRBJ2-7): GAGVSQSPSNKVTEKGKDVELRCDPISGHTALYWYRQSLGQGLEFLIYFQGNSAPDKSGLPSDRFSAERTGGSVSTLTIQRTQQEDSAVYLCASSLVGQGASYEQYFGPGTRLTVT.

The genes are TRBV28 and TRBJ2-5; 12 bases are a match to TRBD1. Trimming cost V 5 bases and J 2 bases; bases outside gene matches: 9. CDR1 and CDR2 from the germline V gene are MDHEN and SYDVKM. This CDR3 is built from 17 residues. CDR3 sequence reads: CASSLGTGGGIQETQYF. The DNA of the CDR3 is TGTGCCAGCAGTCTCGGGACAGGGGGCGGAATACAAGAGACCCAGTACTTC.

The chain links TRBV6-6 to TRBJ2-4, with TRBD2 identical over 16 bases. Unmatched junction bases numbered 16, after V lost 7 bases and J lost 13 bases. CDR3 length: 17 amino acids. The germline CDR1 and CDR2 sequences are MNHNY and SVGAGI (reference sequence). CDR3 DNA: TGTGCCAGCAATCCGGGACTAGCGGGAGGGCCCTCATGGGAGCAGTACTTC. It encodes CASNPGLAGGPSWEQYF.

CDR3 sequence: CSAQRAAQETQYF. CDR3 in DNA: TGCAGTGCCCAGAGGGCAGCCCAAGAGACCCAGTACTTC. This chain links TRBV20-1 with TRBJ2-5; D perhaps matches TRBD2 (5 bases). The V gene's germline CDR1 is DFQATT and CDR2 SNEGSKA (reference sequence). The CDR3 is 13 residues long. Trimming took 6 bases from V and 1 from J, leaving 12 bases between them.

As to this clonotype: The junction shows a germline mismatch at one end, possibly a read error. The gene calls are TRBV29-1 and TRBJ2-3, with TRBD1 identical over 7 bases. The CDR3 has 15 amino acids. CDR1 SQVTM and CDR2 ANQGSEA come from the germline V gene. CDR3 coding DNA: TGCAGCGTTGAAGGTGTAACAGGGGTAACAGGTACGCAGTATTTT. Translation gives CSVEGVTGVTGTQYF.

This clonotype was recorded only once. This sequence joins TRBV2 and TRBJ1-1; D is ambiguous. This CDR3 is 16 amino acids long. CDR1 is SNHLY and CDR2 is FYNNEI in the germline V gene. V was trimmed by 6 bases and J by 4 bases, leaving 21 bases between them. CDR3 in amino acids: CASRELSVGSTTEAFF. The CDR3 region has the DNA TGTGCCAGCAGAGAACTCTCTGTAGGGTCGACCACTGAAGCTTTCTTT.

The rearrangement uses TRBV6-1 and TRBJ2-6; D not certain. Germline CDR1 MNHNS, CDR2 SASEGT. V lost 4 bases and J lost 0, with 10 bases in between. The CDR3 has 16 residues. CDR3 DNA sequence: TGTGCCAGCAGTGCTCTTGGTAGCTCTGGGGCCAACGTCCTGACTTTC. Protein: CASSALGSSGANVLTF.

V is TRBV15 and J is TRBJ2-7; D is uncertain. V lost 0 bases and J 3 bases, leaving 9 bases between the germline ends. CDR3 length: 14 amino acids. Germline V CDR1 and CDR2: LNHNV, YYDKDF (reference sequence). The CDR3 DNA reads as TGTGCCACCAGCAGAGATCCCCCTCACTACGAGCAGTACTTC. Its translation is CATSRDPPHYEQYF.

This clonotype was observed at least ten times. The chain links TRBV10-3 to TRBJ2-7, with 7 bases aligning to TRBD1. The V and J ends lost 6 bases and 5 bases, in that order; junction bases with no gene match: 16. CDR1 ENHRY and CDR2 SYGVKD come from the germline V gene. The length of the CDR3 is 16 residues. The CDR3, as DNA: TGTGCCATCAGCCATGAGGCTACAACAGGGGCCCACGAGCAGTACTTC. Its protein product is CAISHEATTGAHEQYF.

CDR3 loop: CASSRGTSGHEQYF. In DNA, the CDR3 is TGTGCCAGCAGTCGTGGGACTAGCGGTCACGAGCAGTACTTC. This sequence joins TRBV27 and TRBJ2-5, with 11 bases aligning to TRBD2. The J call is doubtful: the DNA matches TRBJ2-7 better. The CDR3 is 14 amino acids. The V gene's germline CDR1 is MNHEY and CDR2 SMNVEV (reference sequence).

The rearrangement joins TRBV27 to TRBJ2-3; D assignment may be TRBD1 or TRBD2 (5 bases each). This CDR3 contains 15 residues. V lost 0 bases to trimming and J lost 5 bases, with 12 bases between them. In germline, CDR1 is MNHEY, CDR2 SMNVEV (reference sequence). In DNA form, the CDR3 reads TGTGCCAGCAGTTTATCGGGGCATCGGGGAGATACGCAGTATTTT. This gives the protein CASSLSGHRGDTQYF.

Comments on this clonotype: A read error may produce the germline difference seen at one junction end. V and J are TRBV12-3 or TRBV12-4 and TRBJ2-3; tentatively, D is TRBD2 (5 bases). This CDR3 comprises 12 residues. CDR3 residues: CASSLWGDTEYF. The CDR3, as DNA: TGTGCCAGCAGTTTATGGGGAGATACGGAGTATTTT.